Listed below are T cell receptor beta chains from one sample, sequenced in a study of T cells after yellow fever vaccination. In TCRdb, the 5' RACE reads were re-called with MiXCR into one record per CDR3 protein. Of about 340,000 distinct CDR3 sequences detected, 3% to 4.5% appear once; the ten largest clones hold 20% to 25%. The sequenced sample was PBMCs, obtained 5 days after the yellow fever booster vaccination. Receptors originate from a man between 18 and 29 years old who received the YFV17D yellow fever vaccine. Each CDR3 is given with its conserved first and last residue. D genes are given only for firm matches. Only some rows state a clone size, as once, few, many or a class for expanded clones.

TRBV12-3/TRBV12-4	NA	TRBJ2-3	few	CASSPWGTSTDTQYF	TGTGCCAGCAGTCCATGGGGGACTAGCACAGATACGCAGTATTTT
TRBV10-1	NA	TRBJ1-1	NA	CASPARQNTEAFF	TGCGCCAGCCCTGCGCGGCAGAACACTGAAGCTTTCTTT
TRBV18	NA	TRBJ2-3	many	CASSQVSGADTQYF	TGTGCCAGCTCACAAGTCTCGGGCGCAGATACGCAGTATTTT
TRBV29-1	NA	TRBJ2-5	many	CSVDKRKKETQYF	TGCAGCGTTGATAAGCGGAAAAAAGAGACCCAGTACTTC
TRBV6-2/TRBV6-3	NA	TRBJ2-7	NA	CASKRGTSGVYEQYF	TGTGCCAGCAAGAGAGGGACGAGCGGAGTCTACGAGCAGTACTTC
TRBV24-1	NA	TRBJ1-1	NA	CATSDGIAAFF	TGTGCCACCAGTGATGGTATAGCGGCTTTCTTT
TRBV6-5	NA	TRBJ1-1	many	CASSPVGPVNTEAFF	TGTGCCAGCAGCCCGGTCGGGCCAGTGAACACTGAAGCTTTCTTT
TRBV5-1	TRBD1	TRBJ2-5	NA	CASSSMDREGGETQYF	TGCGCCAGCAGCTCAATGGACAGGGAAGGAGGAGAGACCCAGTACTTC
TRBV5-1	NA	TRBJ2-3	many	CASSDFGDRLSTDTQYF	TGCGCCAGCAGTGATTTCGGGGACCGATTGAGCACAGATACGCAGTATTTT
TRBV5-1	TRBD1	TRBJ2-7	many	CASSSGQGTYEQYF	TGCGCCAGCAGCTCCGGACAGGGTACCTACGAGCAGTACTTC
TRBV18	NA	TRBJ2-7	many	CASSPMAEGEQYF	TGTGCCAGCTCACCAATGGCTGAGGGGGAGCAGTACTTC
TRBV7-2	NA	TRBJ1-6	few	CASSTHRSPLHF	TGTGCCAGCAGCACCCACAGGTCCCCCCTCCACTTT
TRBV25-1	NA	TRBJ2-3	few	CASSEGGGRKAQYF	TGTGCCAGCAGTGAAGGAGGGGGGAGAAAAGCGCAGTATTTT